This is a list of T cell receptor beta chains from one sample in a study of beta chain features in type 1 diabetes. This table comes from immunoSEQ multiplex PCR, and its TCRdb copy is limited to in-frame clones, with some not included. The sample carries around 330,000 clones, 8% to 13% recorded once. The sequencing sample was made of naive CD4+ T cells from blood. The receptors originated from a woman in her 30s in good health. Each CDR3 is given with its conserved first and last residue. The order of the fields is J gene, V gene, D gene, clone size, CDR3 DNA, CDR3 protein. A D gene is named only where the DNA matches it firmly. Clone size appears in some rows only: once, few, many, or a class for an expanded clone.

>TRBJ1-1|TRBV7-2|-|few
TGTGCCAGCATCGGTGACAGAATAAACACTGAAGCTTTCTTT
CASIGDRINTEAFF
>TRBJ2-1|TRBV7-2|-|few
TGTGCCAGCAGCCTAGTAGGAGGGCCCAATGAGCAGTTCTTC
CASSLVGGPNEQFF
>TRBJ2-7|TRBV4-3|TRBD1|few
TGCGCCAGCAGCCAGGCACCGGGACAGGGCTACGAGCAGTACTTC
CASSQAPGQGYEQYF
>TRBJ1-2|TRBV29-1|TRBD1|few
TGCAGCTCAAGACAGGGGTCCTATGGCTACACCTTC
CSSRQGSYGYTF
>TRBJ2-1|TRBV5-1|TRBD2|few
TGCGCCAGCAGCTTGGCAGGACTAGCGGGAGGCTATGAGCAGTTCTTC
CASSLAGLAGGYEQFF
>TRBJ2-7|TRBV28|-|-
TGTGCCAGCACCATGACTAGCTCCTACGAGCAGTACTTC
CASTMTSSYEQYF
>TRBJ1-1|TRBV7-9|-|-
TGTGCCAGCAGCCGACAGTTAATGAACACTGAAGCTTTCTTT
CASSRQLMNTEAFF
>TRBJ2-7|TRBV19|-|few
TGTGCCACCAGGGGGGACCACTACGAGCAGTACTTC
CATRGDHYEQYF
>TRBJ2-2|TRBV30|TRBD1|few
TGTGCCTGGAGTCGGGACAGTACCGGGGAGCTGTTTTTT
CAWSRDSTGELFF
>TRBJ1-2|TRBV4-1|TRBD1|-
TGCGCCAGCAGCCAAGATCAGGGGGGACAGGGCCGCTATGGCTACACCTTC
CASSQDQGGQGRYGYTF
>TRBJ1-1|TRBV4-2|-|few
TGTGCCAGCAGCCTCGCGGCCATGAACACTGAAGCTTTCTTT
CASSLAAMNTEAFF
>TRBJ1-2|TRBV14|-|-
TGTGCCAGCAGCCAAGCCGGGAGAGCTAACTATGGCTACACCTTC
CASSQAGRANYGYTF
>TRBJ2-5|TRBV29-1|-|few
TGCAGCGGTTTTGGGGCAGAGCAGTACTTC
CSGFGAEQYF
>TRBJ2-2|TRBV19|TRBD1|-
TGTGCCAGTAGTAGGGACACGGGACAGGGTCGGGTAGTCGAGCTGTTTTTT
CASSRDTGQGRVVELFF
>TRBJ2-5|TRBV18|-|few
TGTGCCAGCTCATTGGCCCTGGAGGAGACCCAGTACTTC
CASSLALEETQYF
>TRBJ1-1|TRBV6-6|-|few
TGTGCCAGCAGTACTCGGACAGACACTGAAGCTTTCTTT
CASSTRTDTEAFF
>TRBJ2-5|TRBV5-1|TRBD2|few
TGCGCCAGCAGCCCAGGGACTAGCGGGTACCAAGAGACCCAGTACTTC
CASSPGTSGYQETQYF
>TRBJ2-3|TRBV27|TRBD2|-
TGTGCCAGCAAGAAACATCTAGCGGAGAGCACAGATACGCAGTATTTT
CASKKHLAESTDTQYF
>TRBJ2-2|TRBV19|-|few
TGTGCCAGCGGAAATCAGGGGCGCCACACCGGGGAGCTGTTTTTT
CASGNQGRHTGELFF
>TRBJ2-1|TRBV6-6|-|-
TGTGCCAGCATATATTACAATGAGCAGTTCTTC
CASIYYNEQFF
>TRBJ2-7|TRBV6-5|TRBD1|-
TGTGCCAGCAGTTACTCCTGGACAGGGGGCTACGAGCAGTACTTC
CASSYSWTGGYEQYF
>TRBJ1-1|TRBV30|TRBD1|-
TGTGCCTGGAGTACAGGGGGGAACACTGAAGCTTTCTTT
CAWSTGGNTEAFF
>TRBJ1-2|TRBV30|-|-
TGTGCCTGGACGAGGGGAGGAGGCTACACCTTC
CAWTRGGGYTF
>TRBJ1-4|TRBV28|TRBD1|-
TGTGCCAGCAGGATGACAGGGGGTGGTGAAAAACTGTTTTTT
CASRMTGGGEKLFF